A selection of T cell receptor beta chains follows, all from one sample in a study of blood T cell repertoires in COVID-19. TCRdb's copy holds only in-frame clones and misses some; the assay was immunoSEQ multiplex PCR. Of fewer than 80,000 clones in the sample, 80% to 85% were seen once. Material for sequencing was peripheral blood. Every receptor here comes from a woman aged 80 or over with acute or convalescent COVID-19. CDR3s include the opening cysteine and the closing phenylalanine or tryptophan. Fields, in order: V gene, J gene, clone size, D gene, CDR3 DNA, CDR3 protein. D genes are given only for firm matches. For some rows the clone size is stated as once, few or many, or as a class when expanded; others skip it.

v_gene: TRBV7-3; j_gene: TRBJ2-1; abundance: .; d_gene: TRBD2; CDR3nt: TGTGCCAGCAGACCCGGGACTAGCGGGAACCGCTACAATGAGCAGTTCTTC; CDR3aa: CASRPGTSGNRYNEQFF
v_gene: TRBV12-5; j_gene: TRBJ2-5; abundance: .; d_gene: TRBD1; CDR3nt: TGTGCTAGTGGGAGACAGGGGACGGGAGAGACCCAGTACTTC; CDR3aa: CASGRQGTGETQYF
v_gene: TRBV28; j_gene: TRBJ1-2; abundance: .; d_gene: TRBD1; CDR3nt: TGTGCCAGCAGTTTAATCACAGGGGGAGATGGCTACACCTTC; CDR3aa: CASSLITGGDGYTF
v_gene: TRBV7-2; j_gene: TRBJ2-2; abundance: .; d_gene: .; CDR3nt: TGTGCCAGCAGCTTGGGCTCGATGAATGCCGGGGAGCTGTTTTTT; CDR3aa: CASSLGSMNAGELFF
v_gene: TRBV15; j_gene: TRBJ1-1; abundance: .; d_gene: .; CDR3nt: TGTGCCACCAGCAGAGATTTCGGGGGGAAAACTGAAGCTTTCTTT; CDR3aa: CATSRDFGGKTEAFF
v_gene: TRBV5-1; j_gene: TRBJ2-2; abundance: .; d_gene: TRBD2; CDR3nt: TGCGCCAGCAGCGAGGGACTATCGAACACCGGGGAGCTGTTTTTT; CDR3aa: CASSEGLSNTGELFF
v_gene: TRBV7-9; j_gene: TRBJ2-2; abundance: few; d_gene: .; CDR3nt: TGTGCCAGCAGCTCAGGGCCAGGGGTGGACGGGGAGCTGTTTTTT; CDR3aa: CASSSGPGVDGELFF
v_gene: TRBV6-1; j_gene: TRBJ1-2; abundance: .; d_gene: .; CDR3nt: TGTGCCAGCAGTCAGAATGGGGGCGGCTACACCTTC; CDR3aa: CASSQNGGGYTF
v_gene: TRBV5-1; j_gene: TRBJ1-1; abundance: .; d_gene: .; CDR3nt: TGCGCCAGCAGCTTGGAATCAGTTTGGGGGAGCGCGGGGATTACTGAAGCTTTCTTT; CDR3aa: CASSLESVWGSAGITEAFF
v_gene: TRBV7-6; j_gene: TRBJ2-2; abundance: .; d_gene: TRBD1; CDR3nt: TGTGCCAGCAGCTTCTCAGGGGGCCCCGCGAACACCGGGGAGCTGTTTTTT; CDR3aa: CASSFSGGPANTGELFF
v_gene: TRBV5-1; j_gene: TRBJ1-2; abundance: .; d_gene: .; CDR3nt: TGCGCCAGCAGCTTGGGCCGTGGGACTGGTGGCTACACCTTC; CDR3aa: CASSLGRGTGGYTF
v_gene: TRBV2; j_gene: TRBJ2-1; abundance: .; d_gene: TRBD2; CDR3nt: TGTGCCAGCCGAGGACTAGAGTACAATGAGCAGTTCTTC; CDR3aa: CASRGLEYNEQFF
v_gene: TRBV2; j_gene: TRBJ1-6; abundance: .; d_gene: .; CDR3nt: TGTGCCAGCAGTGAAAGGGTCCCCTGGAGGTCACCCCTCCACTTT; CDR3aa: CASSERVPWRSPLHF
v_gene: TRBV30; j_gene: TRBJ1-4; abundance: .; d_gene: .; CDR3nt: TGTGCCTGGAGTCTAAGATCGCGGGCTAATGAAAAACTGTTTTTT; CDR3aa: CAWSLRSRANEKLFF
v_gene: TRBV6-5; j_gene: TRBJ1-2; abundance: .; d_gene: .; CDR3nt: TGTGCCAGCACCGGGTCGTATACTTTCAACTATGGCTACACCTTC; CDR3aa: CASTGSYTFNYGYTF